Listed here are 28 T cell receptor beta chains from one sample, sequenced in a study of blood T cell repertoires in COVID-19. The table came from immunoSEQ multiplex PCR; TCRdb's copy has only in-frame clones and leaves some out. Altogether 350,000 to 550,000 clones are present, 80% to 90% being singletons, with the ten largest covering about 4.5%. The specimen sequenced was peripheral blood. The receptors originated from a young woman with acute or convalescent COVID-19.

CDR3 protein: CASSPSGETQYF. The CDR3 DNA sequence: TGTGCCAGCAGTCCTAGCGGAGAGACCCAGTACTTC. The chain couples TRBV27 to TRBJ2-5; 7 nucleotides agree with TRBD2. This CDR3 has 12 residues. Germline loops: CDR1 MNHEY, CDR2 SMNVEV (reference sequence). The trim removed 5 bases at V and 4 bases at J, leaving 1 base unmatched.

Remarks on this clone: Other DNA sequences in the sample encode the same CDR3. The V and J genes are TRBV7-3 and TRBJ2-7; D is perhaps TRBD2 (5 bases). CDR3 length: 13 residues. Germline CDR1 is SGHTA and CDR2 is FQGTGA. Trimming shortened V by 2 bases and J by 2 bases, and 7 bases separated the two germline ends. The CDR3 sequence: CASSLERAYEQYF. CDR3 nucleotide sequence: TGTGCCAGCAGCTTAGAGAGGGCCTACGAGCAGTACTTC.

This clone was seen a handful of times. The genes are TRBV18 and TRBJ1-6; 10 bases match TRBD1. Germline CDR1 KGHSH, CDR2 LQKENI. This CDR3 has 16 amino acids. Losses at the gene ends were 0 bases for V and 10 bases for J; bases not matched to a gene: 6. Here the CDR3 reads CASSPPGTGVRSPLHF. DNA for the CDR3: TGTGCCAGCTCACCACCGGGGACAGGGGTTAGGTCACCCCTCCACTTT.

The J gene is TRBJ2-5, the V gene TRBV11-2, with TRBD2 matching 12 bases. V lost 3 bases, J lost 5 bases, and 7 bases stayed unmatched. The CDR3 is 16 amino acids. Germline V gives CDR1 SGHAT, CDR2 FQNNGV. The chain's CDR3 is CASSFPLAGGPETQYF. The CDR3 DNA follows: TGTGCCAGCAGCTTTCCACTAGCGGGGGGCCCGGAGACCCAGTACTTC.

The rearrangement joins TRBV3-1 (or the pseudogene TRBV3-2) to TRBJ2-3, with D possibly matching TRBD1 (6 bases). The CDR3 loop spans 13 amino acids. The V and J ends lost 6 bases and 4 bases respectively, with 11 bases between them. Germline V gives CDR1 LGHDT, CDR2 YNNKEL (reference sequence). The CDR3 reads CASSWDTADTQYF. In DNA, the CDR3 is TGTGCCAGCAGTTGGGACACCGCAGATACGCAGTATTTT.

CDR3 sequence: CASSGAVQETQYF. The DNA for the CDR3 is TGTGCCAGCAGTGGGGCGGTACAAGAGACCCAGTACTTC. The V call is TRBV12-3 or TRBV12-4, the J call TRBJ2-5; perhaps TRBD1 as D (5 bases). This CDR3 region has 13 residues. V lost 5 bases and J 2 bases, leaving 9 bases between the germline ends.

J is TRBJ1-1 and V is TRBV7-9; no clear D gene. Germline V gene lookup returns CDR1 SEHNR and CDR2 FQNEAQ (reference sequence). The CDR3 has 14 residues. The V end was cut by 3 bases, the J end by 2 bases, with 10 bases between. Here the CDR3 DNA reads TGTGCCAGCAGCTTTGAGGAGAGAAACACTGAAGCTTTCTTT. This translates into CASSFEERNTEAFF.

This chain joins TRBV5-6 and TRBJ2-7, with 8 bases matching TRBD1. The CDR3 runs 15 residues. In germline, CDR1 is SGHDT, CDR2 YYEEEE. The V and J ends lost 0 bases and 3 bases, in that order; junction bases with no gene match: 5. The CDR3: CASSLGGGQGYEQYF. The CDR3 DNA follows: TGTGCCAGCAGCTTGGGCGGTGGACAGGGCTACGAGCAGTACTTC.

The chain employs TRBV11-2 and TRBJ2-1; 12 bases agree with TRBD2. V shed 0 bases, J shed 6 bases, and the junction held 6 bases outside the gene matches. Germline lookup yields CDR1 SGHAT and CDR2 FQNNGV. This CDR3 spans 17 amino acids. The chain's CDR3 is CASSLDPLAGGSNEQFF. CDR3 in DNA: TGTGCCAGCAGCTTAGATCCCCTAGCGGGGGGGAGCAATGAGCAGTTCTTC.

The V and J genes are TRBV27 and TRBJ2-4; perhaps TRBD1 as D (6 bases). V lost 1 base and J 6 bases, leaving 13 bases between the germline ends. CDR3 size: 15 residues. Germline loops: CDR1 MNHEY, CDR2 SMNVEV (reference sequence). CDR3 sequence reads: CASSLLEGGGNIQYF. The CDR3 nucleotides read TGTGCCAGCAGTTTATTAGAAGGGGGTGGAAACATTCAGTACTTC.

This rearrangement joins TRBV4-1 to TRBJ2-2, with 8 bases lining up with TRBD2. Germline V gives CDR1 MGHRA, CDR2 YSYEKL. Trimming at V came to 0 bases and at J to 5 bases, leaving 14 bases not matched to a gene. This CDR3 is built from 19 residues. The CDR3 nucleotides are TGCGCCAGCAGCCAAGATCGCATGACGGGGGGGGCCGGGACCGGGGAGCTGTTTTTT. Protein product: CASSQDRMTGGAGTGELFF.

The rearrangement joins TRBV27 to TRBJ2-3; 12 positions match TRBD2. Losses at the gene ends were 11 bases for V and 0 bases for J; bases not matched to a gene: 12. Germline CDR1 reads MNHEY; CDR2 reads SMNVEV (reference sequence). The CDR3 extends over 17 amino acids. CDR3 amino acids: CASRGLAGRASTDTQYF. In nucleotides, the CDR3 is TGTGCCTCGCGAGGACTAGCGGGGCGTGCTAGCACAGATACGCAGTATTTT.

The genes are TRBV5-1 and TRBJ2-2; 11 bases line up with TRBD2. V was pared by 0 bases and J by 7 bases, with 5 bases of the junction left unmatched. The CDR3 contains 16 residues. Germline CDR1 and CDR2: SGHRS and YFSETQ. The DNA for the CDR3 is TGCGCCAGCAGCTTGGCCGCTAGCGGGGGGTACGGGGAGCTGTTTTTT. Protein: CASSLAASGGYGELFF. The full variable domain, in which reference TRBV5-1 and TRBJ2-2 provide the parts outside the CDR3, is KAGVTQTPRYLIKTRGQQVTLSCSPISGHRSVSWYQQTPGQGLQFLFEYFSETQRNKGNFPGRFSGRQFSNSRSEMNVSTLELGDSALYLCASSLAASGGYGELFFGEGSRLTVL.

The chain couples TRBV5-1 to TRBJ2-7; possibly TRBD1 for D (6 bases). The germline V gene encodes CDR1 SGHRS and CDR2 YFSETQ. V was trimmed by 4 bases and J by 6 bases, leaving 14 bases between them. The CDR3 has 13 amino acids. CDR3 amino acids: CASSPTGKGEQYF. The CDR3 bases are TGCGCCAGCAGCCCCACAGGGAAGGGCGAGCAGTACTTC.

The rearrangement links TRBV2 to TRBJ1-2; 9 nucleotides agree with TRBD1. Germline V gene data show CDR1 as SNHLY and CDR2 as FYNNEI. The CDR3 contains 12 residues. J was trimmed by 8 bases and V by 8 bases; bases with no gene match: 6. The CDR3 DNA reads TGTGCCAGCTTGTGGGACAGGGACGGCTACACCTTC. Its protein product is CASLWDRDGYTF.

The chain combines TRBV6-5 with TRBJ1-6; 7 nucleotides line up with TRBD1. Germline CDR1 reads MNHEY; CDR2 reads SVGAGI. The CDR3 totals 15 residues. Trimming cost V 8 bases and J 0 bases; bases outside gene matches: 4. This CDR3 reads CASGRQGSYNSPLHF. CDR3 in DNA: TGTGCCAGCGGGAGACAGGGCTCCTATAATTCACCCCTCCACTTT.

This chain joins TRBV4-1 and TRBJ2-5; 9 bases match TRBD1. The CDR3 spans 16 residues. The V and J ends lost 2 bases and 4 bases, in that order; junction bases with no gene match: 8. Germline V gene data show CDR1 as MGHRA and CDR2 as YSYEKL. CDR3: CASSQTPGQGRETQYF. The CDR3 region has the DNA TGCGCCAGCAGCCAAACGCCGGGACAGGGCCGAGAGACCCAGTACTTC.

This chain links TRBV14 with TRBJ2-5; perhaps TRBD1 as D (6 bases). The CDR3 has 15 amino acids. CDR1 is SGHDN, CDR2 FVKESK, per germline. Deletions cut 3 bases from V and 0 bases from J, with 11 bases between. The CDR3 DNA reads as TGTGCCAGCAGCCAGGACAGCAGGTACCAAGAGACCCAGTACTTC. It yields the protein CASSQDSRYQETQYF.

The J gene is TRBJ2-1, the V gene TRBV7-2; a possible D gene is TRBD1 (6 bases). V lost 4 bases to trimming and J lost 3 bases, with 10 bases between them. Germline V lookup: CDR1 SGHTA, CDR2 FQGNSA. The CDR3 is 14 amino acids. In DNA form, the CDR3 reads TGTGCCAGCAGCTCTAACAGGGACTACAATGAGCAGTTCTTC. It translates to CASSSNRDYNEQFF.

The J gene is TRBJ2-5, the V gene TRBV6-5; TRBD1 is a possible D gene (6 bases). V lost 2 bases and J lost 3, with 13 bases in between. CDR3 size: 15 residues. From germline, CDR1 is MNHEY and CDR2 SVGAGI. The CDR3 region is CASSYDFGQKETQYF. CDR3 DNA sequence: TGTGCCAGCAGTTACGATTTCGGACAGAAAGAGACCCAGTACTTC.

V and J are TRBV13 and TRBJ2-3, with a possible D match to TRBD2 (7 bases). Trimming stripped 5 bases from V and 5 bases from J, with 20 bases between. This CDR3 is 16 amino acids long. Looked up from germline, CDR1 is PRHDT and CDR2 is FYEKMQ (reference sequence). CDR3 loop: CASSPPGRGARDTQYF. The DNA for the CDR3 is TGTGCCAGCAGCCCCCCCGGTCGGGGGGCGAGAGATACGCAGTATTTT.

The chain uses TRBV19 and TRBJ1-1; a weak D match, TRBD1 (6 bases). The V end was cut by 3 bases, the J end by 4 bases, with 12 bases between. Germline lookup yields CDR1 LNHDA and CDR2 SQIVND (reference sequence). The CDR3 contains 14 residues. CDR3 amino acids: CASSMGGRITEAFF. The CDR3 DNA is TGTGCCAGTAGTATGGGGGGGCGCATCACTGAAGCTTTCTTT.

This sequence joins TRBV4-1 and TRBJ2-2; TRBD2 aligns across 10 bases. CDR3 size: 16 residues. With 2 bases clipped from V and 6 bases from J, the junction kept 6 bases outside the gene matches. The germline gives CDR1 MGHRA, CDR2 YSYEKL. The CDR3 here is CASSQIRLAGAGELFF. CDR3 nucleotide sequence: TGCGCCAGCAGCCAAATTCGGCTAGCGGGGGCCGGGGAGCTGTTTTTT.

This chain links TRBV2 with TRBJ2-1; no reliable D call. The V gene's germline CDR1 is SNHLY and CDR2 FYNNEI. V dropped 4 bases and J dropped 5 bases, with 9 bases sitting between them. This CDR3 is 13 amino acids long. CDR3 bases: TGTGCCAGCAGTGGTTCGGTCCACAATGAGCAGTTCTTC. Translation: CASSGSVHNEQFF. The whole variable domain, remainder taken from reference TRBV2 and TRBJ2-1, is EPEVTQTPSHQVTQMGQEVILRCVPISNHLYFYWYRQILGQKVEFLVSFYNNEISEKSEIFDDQFSVERPDGSNFTLKIRSTKLEDSAMYFCASSGSVHNEQFFGPGTRLTVL.

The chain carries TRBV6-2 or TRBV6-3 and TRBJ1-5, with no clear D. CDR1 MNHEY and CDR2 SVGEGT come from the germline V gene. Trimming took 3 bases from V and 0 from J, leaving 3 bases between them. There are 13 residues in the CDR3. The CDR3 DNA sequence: TGTGCCAGCAGTTATAATAGCAATCAGCCCCAGCATTTT. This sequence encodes CASSYNSNQPQHF.

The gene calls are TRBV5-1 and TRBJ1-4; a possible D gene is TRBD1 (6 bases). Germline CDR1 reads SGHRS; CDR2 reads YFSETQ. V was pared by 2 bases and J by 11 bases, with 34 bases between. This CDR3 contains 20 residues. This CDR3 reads CASSFTKTPSVGGPAHKLFF. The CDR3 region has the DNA TGCGCCAGCAGCTTTACCAAAACCCCCTCAGTTGGGGGCCCAGCCCATAAACTGTTTTTT.

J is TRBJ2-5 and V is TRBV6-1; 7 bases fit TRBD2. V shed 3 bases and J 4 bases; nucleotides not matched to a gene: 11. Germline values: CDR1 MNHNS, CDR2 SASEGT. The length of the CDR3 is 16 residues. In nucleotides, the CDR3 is TGTGCCAGCAGTGAGTGGCGAGCGGGGACCCGAGAGACCCAGTACTTC. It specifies CASSEWRAGTRETQYF.

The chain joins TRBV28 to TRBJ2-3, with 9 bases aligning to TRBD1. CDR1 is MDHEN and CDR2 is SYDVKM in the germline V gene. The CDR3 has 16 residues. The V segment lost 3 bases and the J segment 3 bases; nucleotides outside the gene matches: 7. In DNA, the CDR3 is TGTGCCAGCAGTTTGCCCGCCGGGACAGGGACAGATACGCAGTATTTT. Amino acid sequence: CASSLPAGTGTDTQYF.